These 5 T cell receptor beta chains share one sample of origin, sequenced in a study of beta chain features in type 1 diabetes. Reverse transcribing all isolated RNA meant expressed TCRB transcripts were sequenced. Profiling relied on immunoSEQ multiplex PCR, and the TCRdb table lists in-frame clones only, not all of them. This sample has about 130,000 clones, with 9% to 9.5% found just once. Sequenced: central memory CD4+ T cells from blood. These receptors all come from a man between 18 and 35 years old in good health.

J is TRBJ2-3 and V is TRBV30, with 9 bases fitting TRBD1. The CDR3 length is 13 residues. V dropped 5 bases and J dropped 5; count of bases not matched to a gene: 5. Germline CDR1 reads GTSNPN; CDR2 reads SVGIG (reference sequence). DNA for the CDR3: TGTGCCTGGGGGACAGGGTATTTAGATACGCAGTATTTT. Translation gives CAWGTGYLDTQYF.

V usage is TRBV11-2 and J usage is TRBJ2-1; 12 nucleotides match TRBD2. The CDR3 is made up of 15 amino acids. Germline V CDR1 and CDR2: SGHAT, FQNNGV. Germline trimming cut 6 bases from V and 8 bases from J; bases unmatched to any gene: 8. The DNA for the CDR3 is TGTGCCAGCAGTTATCTAGCGGGGGGGGCTTATGAGCAGTTCTTC. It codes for CASSYLAGGAYEQFF.

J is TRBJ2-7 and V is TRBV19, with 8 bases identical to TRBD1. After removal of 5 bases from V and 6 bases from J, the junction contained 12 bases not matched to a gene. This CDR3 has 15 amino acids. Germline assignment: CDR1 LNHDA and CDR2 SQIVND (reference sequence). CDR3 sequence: CASSGSGGEFSEQYF. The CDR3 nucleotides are TGTGCCAGTAGTGGTTCAGGGGGCGAATTCTCCGAGCAGTACTTC.

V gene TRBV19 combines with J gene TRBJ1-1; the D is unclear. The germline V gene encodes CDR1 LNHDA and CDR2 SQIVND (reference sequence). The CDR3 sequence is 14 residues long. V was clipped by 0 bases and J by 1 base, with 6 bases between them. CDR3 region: CASSIDRRNTEAFF. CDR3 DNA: TGTGCCAGTAGTATAGATCGGAGGAACACTGAAGCTTTCTTT.

CDR3 in amino acids: CASSPSRYRRDTGELFF. CDR3 coding DNA: TGTGCCAGCTCACCATCTCGGTACAGGAGAGACACCGGGGAGCTGTTTTTT. This chain links TRBV18 with TRBJ2-2, with a possible D match to TRBD1 (5 bases). Germline V gene sequence: CDR1 KGHSH, CDR2 LQKENI. The CDR3 is 17 residues long. V gave up 2 bases and J gave up 3 bases, with 16 bases separating them.